Presented here are 7 T cell receptor beta chains from one specimen sequenced in a study of T cell responses to AZD1222 COVID-19 vaccine. Profiling relied on immunoSEQ multiplex PCR, and the TCRdb table lists in-frame clones only, not all of them. The table includes about 150,000 clones, 85% to 95% detected once. The sample was peripheral blood, taken 28 days after the second AZD1222 dose. The receptor set was obtained from an adult who received the AZD1222 COVID-19 vaccine.

The chain joins TRBV5-6 to TRBJ2-2; no clear D. The ends were cut back, 1 base at V and 12 bases at J, with 10 bases in the middle. The CDR3 totals 12 residues. CDR1 and CDR2 (germline): SGHDT, YYEEEE. The CDR3 DNA reads as TGTGCCAGCAGCTTGTTTTCAGAAAAGCTGTTTTTT. Amino acids: CASSLFSEKLFF.

The chain has TRBV19 and TRBJ1-3; D is unresolved. With 4 bases removed from V and 0 bases from J, the gap between germline ends came to 10 bases. The length of the CDR3 is 15 residues. Germline CDR1 is LNHDA and CDR2 is SQIVND (reference sequence). This CDR3 is CASSTDAHSGNTIYF. The CDR3 DNA is TGTGCCAGTAGTACGGACGCACACTCTGGAAACACCATATATTTT.

This sequence joins TRBV30 and TRBJ1-5, with 7 nucleotides matching TRBD1. V lost 5 bases and J lost 0; bases outside the gene matches: 1. This CDR3 is built from 13 residues. Germline V gives CDR1 GTSNPN, CDR2 SVGIG (reference sequence). The chain's CDR3 is CAWGQDSNQPQHF. The DNA for the CDR3 is TGTGCCTGGGGACAGGATAGCAATCAGCCCCAGCATTTT.

The count of this clone is one. The rearrangement uses TRBV3-1 (or the pseudogene TRBV3-2) and TRBJ2-3; 14 positions agree with TRBD2. CDR3 length: 18 amino acids. CDR1 and CDR2 from the germline V gene are LGHDT and YNNKEL (reference sequence). J was trimmed by 2 bases and V by 6 bases; bases with no gene match: 10. This CDR3 reads CASSRRTSGRLFTDTQYF. CDR3 DNA sequence: TGTGCCAGCAGTCGCAGGACTAGCGGGAGGTTATTCACAGATACGCAGTATTTT.

J is TRBJ2-3 and V is TRBV5-5, with 7 bases aligning to TRBD1. Looked up from germline, CDR1 is SGHKS and CDR2 is YYEKEE (reference sequence). Losses at the gene ends were 4 bases for V and 6 bases for J; bases not matched to a gene: 11. CDR3 length equals 15 residues. As DNA, the CDR3 is TGTGCCAGCAGCCCACCAATCCACAGGGGTGATACGCAGTATTTT. Translating it yields CASSPPIHRGDTQYF.

The chain couples TRBV27 to TRBJ1-1; D gene ambiguous. Germline values: CDR1 MNHEY, CDR2 SMNVEV (reference sequence). CDR3 length equals 14 residues. V was pared by 3 bases and J by 3 bases, with 11 bases between. The CDR3 here is CASSFSRLDTEAFF. The CDR3 nucleotides read TGTGCCAGCAGTTTCTCCAGGTTGGACACTGAAGCTTTCTTT.

This clone was picked up a small number of times. The V and J genes are TRBV11-2 and TRBJ1-2; unclear D gene. Germline assignment: CDR1 SGHAT and CDR2 FQNNGV. V dropped 1 base and J dropped 5 bases, with 11 bases sitting between them. The CDR3 contains 14 residues. CDR3 protein: CASSLGSLQYGYTF. As DNA, the CDR3 is TGTGCCAGCAGCTTAGGATCCCTACAGTATGGCTACACCTTC.